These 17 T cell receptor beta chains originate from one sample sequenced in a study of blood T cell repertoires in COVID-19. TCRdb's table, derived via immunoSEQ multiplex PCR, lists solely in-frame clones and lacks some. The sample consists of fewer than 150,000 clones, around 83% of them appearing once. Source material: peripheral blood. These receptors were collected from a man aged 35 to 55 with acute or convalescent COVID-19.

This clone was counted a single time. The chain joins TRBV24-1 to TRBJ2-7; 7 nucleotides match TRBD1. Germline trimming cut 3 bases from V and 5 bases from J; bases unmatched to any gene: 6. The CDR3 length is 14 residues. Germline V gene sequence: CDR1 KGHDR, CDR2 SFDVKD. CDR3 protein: CATSDPTGYNEQYF. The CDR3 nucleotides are TGTGCCACCAGTGATCCGACAGGGTACAACGAGCAGTACTTC.

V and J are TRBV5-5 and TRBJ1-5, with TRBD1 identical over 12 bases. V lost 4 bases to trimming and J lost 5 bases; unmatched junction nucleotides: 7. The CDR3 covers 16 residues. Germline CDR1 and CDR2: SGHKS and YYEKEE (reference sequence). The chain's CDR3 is CASSLGTGGAYQPQHF. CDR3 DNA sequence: TGTGCCAGCAGCCTAGGGACAGGGGGCGCATATCAGCCCCAGCATTTT.

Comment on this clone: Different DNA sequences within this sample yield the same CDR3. DNA for the CDR3: TGCGCCAGCAGCTTGCAGGGCAACTATGGCTACACCTTC. Its protein product is CASSLQGNYGYTF. The chain carries TRBV5-1 and TRBJ1-2; a weak D match, TRBD1 (5 bases). This CDR3 has 13 residues. CDR1 and CDR2 (germline): SGHRS, YFSETQ. The V end was cut by 1 base, the J end by 2 bases, with 6 bases between.

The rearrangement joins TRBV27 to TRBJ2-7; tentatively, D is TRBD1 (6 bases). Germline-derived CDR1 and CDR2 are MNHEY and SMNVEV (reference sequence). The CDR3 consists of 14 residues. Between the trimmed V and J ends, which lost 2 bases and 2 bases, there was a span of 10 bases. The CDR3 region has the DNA TGTGCCAGCAGTTTAAGGGGGAGAACCTACGAGCAGTACTTC. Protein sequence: CASSLRGRTYEQYF.

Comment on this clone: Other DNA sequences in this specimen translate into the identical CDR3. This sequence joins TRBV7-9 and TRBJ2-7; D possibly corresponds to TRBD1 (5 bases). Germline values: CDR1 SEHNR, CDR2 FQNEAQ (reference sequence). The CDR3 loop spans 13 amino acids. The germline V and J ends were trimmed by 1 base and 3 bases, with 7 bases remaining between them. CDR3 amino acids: CASSLGQIYEQYF. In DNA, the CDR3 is TGTGCCAGCAGCTTAGGACAGATCTACGAGCAGTACTTC.

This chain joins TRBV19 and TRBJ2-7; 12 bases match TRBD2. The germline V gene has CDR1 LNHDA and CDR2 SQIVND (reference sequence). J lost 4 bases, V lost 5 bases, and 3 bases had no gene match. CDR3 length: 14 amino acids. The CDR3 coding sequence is TGTGCCAGTAGTCTAGCGGGGGGGCTTTACGAGCAGTACTTC. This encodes CASSLAGGLYEQYF.

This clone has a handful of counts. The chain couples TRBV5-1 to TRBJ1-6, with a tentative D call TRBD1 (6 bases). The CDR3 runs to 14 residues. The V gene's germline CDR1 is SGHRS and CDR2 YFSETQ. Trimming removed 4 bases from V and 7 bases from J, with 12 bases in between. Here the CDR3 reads CASSPGHANSPLHF. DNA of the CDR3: TGCGCCAGCAGCCCGGGACACGCAAATTCACCCCTCCACTTT.

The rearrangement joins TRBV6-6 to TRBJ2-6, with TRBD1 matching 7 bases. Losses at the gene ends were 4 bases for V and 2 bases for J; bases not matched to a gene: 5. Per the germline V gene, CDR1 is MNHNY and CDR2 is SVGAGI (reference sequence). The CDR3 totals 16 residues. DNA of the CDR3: TGTGCCAGCAGTTTCTATCAGGGGGCTGGGGCCAACGTCCTGACTTTC. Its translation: CASSFYQGAGANVLTF.

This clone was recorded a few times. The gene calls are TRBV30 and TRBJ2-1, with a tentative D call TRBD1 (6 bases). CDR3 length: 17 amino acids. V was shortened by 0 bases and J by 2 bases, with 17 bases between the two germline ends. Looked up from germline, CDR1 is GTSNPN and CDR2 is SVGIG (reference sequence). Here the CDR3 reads CAWSVLFIQGTYNEQFF. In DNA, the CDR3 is TGTGCCTGGAGTGTACTGTTCATACAGGGAACCTACAATGAGCAGTTCTTC.

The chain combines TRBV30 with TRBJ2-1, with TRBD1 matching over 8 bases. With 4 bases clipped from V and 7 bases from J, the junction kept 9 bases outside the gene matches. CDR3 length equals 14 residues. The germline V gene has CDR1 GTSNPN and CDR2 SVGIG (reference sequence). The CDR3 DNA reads TGTGCCTGGACTTCCGGACAGGGCGTTAATGAGCAGTTCTTC. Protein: CAWTSGQGVNEQFF.

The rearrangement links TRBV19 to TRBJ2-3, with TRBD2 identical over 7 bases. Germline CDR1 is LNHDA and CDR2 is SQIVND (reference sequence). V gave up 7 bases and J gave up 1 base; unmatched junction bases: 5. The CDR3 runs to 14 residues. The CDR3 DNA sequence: TGTGCCAGTAAGAAGCGGGGAGGCACAGATACGCAGTATTTT. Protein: CASKKRGGTDTQYF.

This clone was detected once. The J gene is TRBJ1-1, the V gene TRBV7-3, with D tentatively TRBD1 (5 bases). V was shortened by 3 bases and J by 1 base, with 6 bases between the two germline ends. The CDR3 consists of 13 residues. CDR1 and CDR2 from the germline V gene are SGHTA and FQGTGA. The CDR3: CASSFQGNTEAFF. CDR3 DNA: TGTGCCAGCAGCTTTCAGGGGAACACTGAAGCTTTCTTT.

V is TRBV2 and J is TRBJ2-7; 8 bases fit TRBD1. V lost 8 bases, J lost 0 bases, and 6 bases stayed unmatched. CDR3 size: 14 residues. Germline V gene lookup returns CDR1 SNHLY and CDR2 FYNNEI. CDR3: CASLRTGTSYEQYF. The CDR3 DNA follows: TGTGCCAGCTTACGGACAGGGACCTCCTACGAGCAGTACTTC.

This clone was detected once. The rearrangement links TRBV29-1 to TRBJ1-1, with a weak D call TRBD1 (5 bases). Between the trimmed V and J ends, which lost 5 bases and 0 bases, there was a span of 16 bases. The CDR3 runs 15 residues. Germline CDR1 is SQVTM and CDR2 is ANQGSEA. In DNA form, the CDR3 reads TGCAGCGTTACCCATGCAGGGCACATGAACACTGAAGCTTTCTTT. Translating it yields CSVTHAGHMNTEAFF.

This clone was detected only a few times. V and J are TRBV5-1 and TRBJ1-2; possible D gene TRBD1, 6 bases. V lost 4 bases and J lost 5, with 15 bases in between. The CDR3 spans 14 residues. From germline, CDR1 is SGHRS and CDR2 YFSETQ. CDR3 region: CASSLQQGRYGYTF. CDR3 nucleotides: TGCGCCAGCAGCCTTCAACAGGGTCGGTATGGCTACACCTTC. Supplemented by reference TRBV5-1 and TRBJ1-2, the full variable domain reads KAGVTQTPRYLIKTRGQQVTLSCSPISGHRSVSWYQQTPGQGLQFLFEYFSETQRNKGNFPGRFSGRQFSNSRSEMNVSTLELGDSALYLCASSLQQGRYGYTFGSGTRLTVV.

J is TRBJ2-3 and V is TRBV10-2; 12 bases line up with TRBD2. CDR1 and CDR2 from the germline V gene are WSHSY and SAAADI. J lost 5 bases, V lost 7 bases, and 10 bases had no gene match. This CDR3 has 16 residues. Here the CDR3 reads CASIPASGGARDTQYF. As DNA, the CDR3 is TGCGCCAGCATCCCGGCTAGCGGGGGGGCCCGAGATACGCAGTATTTT.

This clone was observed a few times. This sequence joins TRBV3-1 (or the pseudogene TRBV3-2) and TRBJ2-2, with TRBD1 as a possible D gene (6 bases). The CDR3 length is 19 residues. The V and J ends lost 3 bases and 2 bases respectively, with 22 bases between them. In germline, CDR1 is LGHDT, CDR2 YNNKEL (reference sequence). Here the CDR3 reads CASSHPPGTGRGNTGELFF. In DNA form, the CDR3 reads TGTGCCAGCAGCCATCCCCCTGGCACGGGCAGGGGCAACACCGGGGAGCTGTTTTTT.